This passage covers 18 T cell receptor beta chains from one sample sequenced in a study of T cell repertoires in cytomegalovirus infection. MiXCR, applied by TCRdb to the reads, yields one record per CDR3 protein. The sample lists 500,000 or so distinct CDR3 sequences; approximately 15% were seen once. Sequences were obtained from CD8+ T cells from PBMCs. Receptors originate from a human donor in good health (CMV status not recorded). Some clones in this sample may be carry-over from other donors' samples.

As for this clonotype: The junction departs from germline at one end; a sequencing error may be responsible. The V call is TRBV28, the J call TRBJ2-7; TRBD2 matches 8 bases. This CDR3 has 16 residues. Germline V gene data show CDR1 as MDHEN and CDR2 as SYDVKM. The CDR3 sequence is CASSLPKTSAAYEKYF. CDR3 bases: TGTGCCAGCAGTTTACCAAAGACTAGCGCGGCCTACGAGAAGTACTTC.

This chain links TRBV15 with TRBJ2-1; the D is unclear. The CDR3 has 14 amino acids. Germline V gene sequence: CDR1 LNHNV, CDR2 YYDKDF (reference sequence). V was clipped by 0 bases and J by 0 bases, with 3 bases between them. CDR3 nucleotide sequence: TGTGCCACCAGCAGAGAGGACTCCTACAATGAGCAGTTCTTC. Protein: CATSREDSYNEQFF.

There are many counts of this clonotype. The gene calls are TRBV7-9 and TRBJ1-2; 7 bases map to TRBD1. The CDR3 has 14 residues. V trimming: 5 bases; J trimming: 8 bases; junction bases outside the gene matches: 11. Looked up from germline, CDR1 is SEHNR and CDR2 is FQNEAQ (reference sequence). CDR3 in amino acids: CASSPSTGTSGYTF. The DNA of the CDR3 is TGTGCCAGCAGCCCTTCGACAGGGACTAGCGGCTACACCTTC.

This clonotype was recorded at least ten times. J is TRBJ2-1 and V is TRBV9, with D perhaps matching TRBD2 (6 bases). V was shortened by 4 bases and J by 1 base, with 18 bases between the two germline ends. Germline assignment: CDR1 SGDLS and CDR2 YYNGEE. The CDR3 consists of 17 residues. The CDR3 DNA reads TGTGCCAGCAGCATACGGGGGTCCGAGGGGTCCTACAATGAGCAGTTCTTC. Protein: CASSIRGSEGSYNEQFF.

At least ten counts were recorded for this clonotype. The V gene is TRBV27, the J gene TRBJ1-2; tentatively, D is TRBD1 (5 bases). V lost 4 bases to trimming and J lost 1 base, with 16 bases between them. The germline gives CDR1 MNHEY, CDR2 SMNVEV (reference sequence). The length of the CDR3 is 16 residues. In DNA, the CDR3 is TGTGCCAGCAGTTCCTCCTACGACAGACTTAACTATGGCTACACCTTC. Its protein is CASSSSYDRLNYGYTF.

The V and J genes are TRBV6-6 and TRBJ2-7, with D possibly matching TRBD2 (6 bases). Trimming left V 8 bases short and J 3 bases short, with 11 bases between. This CDR3 is 12 amino acids long. Looked up from germline, CDR1 is MNHNY and CDR2 is SVGAGI (reference sequence). CDR3 region: CASLGGVYEQYF. The CDR3 DNA reads as TGTGCCAGCTTAGGCGGGGTCTACGAGCAGTACTTC.

This clonotype was observed a handful of times. V is TRBV11-2 and J is TRBJ1-1; D not resolved. The CDR3 sequence is 15 residues long. Trimming left V 8 bases short and J 0 bases short, with 16 bases between. Germline CDR1 reads SGHAT; CDR2 reads FQNNGV. CDR3 sequence reads: CASSLPQLMNTEAFF. As DNA, the CDR3 is TGTGCCAGCTCCCTCCCACAGCTCATGAACACTGAAGCTTTCTTT.

This clonotype was recorded many times. This chain joins TRBV7-6 and TRBJ2-7; tentatively, D is TRBD1 or TRBD2 (5 bases each). The CDR3 contains 12 residues. CDR1 and CDR2 (germline): SGHVS, FNYEAQ. Trimming took 2 bases from V and 5 from J, leaving 7 bases between them. The DNA for the CDR3 is TGTGCCAGCAGCTTAAGGGACCACGAGCAGTACTTC. It codes for CASSLRDHEQYF.

This clonotype has ten or more counts. The J gene is TRBJ2-1, the V gene TRBV28; 8 nucleotides agree with TRBD1. Per germline, CDR1 MDHEN and CDR2 SYDVKM. V gave up 7 bases and J gave up 8 bases; unmatched junction bases: 10. The CDR3 has 14 amino acids. CDR3 loop: CASKADRAWDEQFF. The CDR3 bases are TGTGCCAGCAAGGCGGACAGGGCGTGGGATGAGCAGTTCTTC.

The chain uses TRBV6-5 and TRBJ2-3; TRBD2 matches 8 bases. The V segment lost 9 bases and the J segment 4 bases; nucleotides outside the gene matches: 15. Germline V CDR1 and CDR2: MNHEY, SVGAGI. This CDR3 contains 16 residues. The DNA for the CDR3 is TGTGCCAGAAGCCCCGGCTCGGCGGGAGGTGCAGATACGCAGTATTTT. It codes for CARSPGSAGGADTQYF.

The chain employs TRBV29-1 and TRBJ1-2; D is uncertain. Germline V gene lookup returns CDR1 SQVTM and CDR2 ANQGSEA. V was trimmed by 3 bases and J by 8 bases, leaving 10 bases between them. The CDR3 spans 11 residues. The CDR3 coding sequence is TGCAGCGTTGAGGCCAACCAGGGCTACACCTTC. Protein product: CSVEANQGYTF.

To note about this clonotype: A much more abundant neighbour one base away suggests this may be a read error. This chain links TRBV11-2 with TRBJ2-1; 12 nucleotides agree with TRBD2. V trimming: 6 bases; J trimming: 6 bases; junction bases outside the gene matches: 9. The germline V gene has CDR1 SGHAT and CDR2 FQNNGV. The CDR3 has 16 residues. CDR3 loop: CASRFRTSGNPNEQFF. The CDR3 region has the DNA TGTGCCAGCAGATTTAGGACTAGCGGGAACCCCAATGAGCAGTTCTTC.

There are a few counts of this clonotype. This sequence joins TRBV7-9 and TRBJ2-5; the D gene is possibly TRBD2 (5 bases). This CDR3 contains 14 residues. Trimming pared 6 bases from V and 0 bases from J, leaving 11 bases between. Per the germline V gene, CDR1 is SEHNR and CDR2 is FQNEAQ (reference sequence). The CDR3: CASRPLGDQETQYF. The DNA of the CDR3 is TGTGCCAGCAGACCCCTCGGGGACCAAGAGACCCAGTACTTC.

This chain links TRBV5-5 with TRBJ1-1; D remains unclear. The CDR3 length is 15 residues. Germline assignment: CDR1 SGHKS and CDR2 YYEKEE (reference sequence). The ends were cut back, 5 bases at V and 0 bases at J, with 14 bases in the middle. In nucleotides, the CDR3 is TGTGCCAGCAGTGAAACCGACATCGTGAACACTGAAGCTTTCTTT. Translated: CASSETDIVNTEAFF.

The chain has TRBV7-3 and TRBJ2-4; D is uncertain. V lost 4 bases and J 1 base, leaving 8 bases between the germline ends. Germline loops: CDR1 SGHTA, CDR2 FQGTGA. There are 14 residues in the CDR3. This CDR3 reads CASSSGQAKNIQYF. The CDR3 DNA sequence: TGTGCCAGCAGCTCAGGTCAGGCCAAAAACATTCAGTACTTC.

The chain is built from TRBV6-1 and TRBJ1-1, with unresolved D. CDR1 and CDR2 from the germline V gene are MNHNS and SASEGT. Between the trimmed V and J ends, which lost 5 bases and 0 bases, there was a span of 7 bases. The CDR3 spans 13 residues. The CDR3 sequence: CASSFTLNTEAFF. CDR3 nucleotide sequence: TGTGCCAGCAGTTTCACCTTGAACACTGAAGCTTTCTTT.

The sample holds many counts of this clonotype. The CDR3 region has the DNA TGTGCCAGCAGCCGCCCGGGAGCGGGGGAGAGCTCCTACGAGCAGTACTTC. Its translation is CASSRPGAGESSYEQYF. The chain carries TRBV11-2 and TRBJ2-7, with 8 positions matching TRBD2. This CDR3 region has 17 residues. Germline V gene data show CDR1 as SGHAT and CDR2 as FQNNGV. J was trimmed by 0 bases and V by 5 bases; bases with no gene match: 12.

In this sample, this clonotype turned up many times. J is TRBJ1-5 and V is TRBV7-8; possible D gene TRBD1, 6 bases. This CDR3 spans 13 amino acids. Trimming removed 5 bases at V and 6 bases at J, with 11 bases between. The germline V gene has CDR1 SGHVS and CDR2 FQNEAQ. The CDR3 sequence: CASSRDISQPQHF. The CDR3 DNA reads TGTGCCAGCAGCCGGGACATCAGTCAGCCCCAGCATTTT.